A selection of T cell receptor beta chains follows, all from one sample in a study of blood T cell repertoires in COVID-19. Produced via immunoSEQ multiplex PCR; TCRdb's table is partial and in-frame only. The data show about 190,000 clones, roughly four fifths seen once. Sequenced sample: peripheral blood. The receptor source for this set is a woman between 65 and 79 years old with active or convalescent COVID-19. CDR3s include the opening cysteine and the closing phenylalanine or tryptophan.

>TRBV10-1|TRBJ2-1
CASSEGTGGGSKQFF
>TRBV3-1/TRBV3-2|TRBJ2-1
CASSPLGLVPSHEQFF
>TRBV12-5|TRBJ1-1
CASGSSGTGYTEAFF
>TRBV7-9|TRBJ2-1
CASSFLLGDNNEQFF
>TRBV9|TRBJ2-1
CASSPGGQGAEQFF
>TRBV19|TRBJ2-7
CASSMWEAPYEQYF
>TRBV2|TRBJ2-1
CASYDSGTYNEQFF
>TRBV7-2|TRBJ1-4
CASSLTTGTTNEKLFF
>TRBV19|TRBJ1-5
CASSPRQGFVPQHF
>TRBV7-9|TRBJ2-2
CASSLGTGDTGELFF
>TRBV18|TRBJ2-1
CASSRYTSNHNEQFF
>TRBV12-5|TRBJ2-3
CASGNSGLAGQWTDTQYF
>TRBV5-5|TRBJ2-3
CASSLRQGGRTDTQYF
>TRBV18|TRBJ2-1
CASSPLGGAKEQFF
>TRBV7-9|TRBJ1-2
CASSLDTLYGYTF
>TRBV18|TRBJ2-1
CASSPDRGSSYNEQFF
>TRBV28|TRBJ1-3
CASSHRVSSGNTIYF
>TRBV7-8|TRBJ1-2
CASSSDRDYGYTF
>TRBV10-3|TRBJ2-4
CAIRDPGTAKNIQYF
>TRBV7-9|TRBJ2-1
CASSLAAGGKDEQFF
>TRBV3-1/TRBV3-2|TRBJ1-6
CASRPLQGNSPLHF
>TRBV5-6|TRBJ2-5
CASSLATWASGRGETQYF
>TRBV19|TRBJ2-5
CASSMNPTGAETQYF
>TRBV2|TRBJ2-1
CASSDVSLYEQFF
>TRBV30|TRBJ1-1
CAWSVADRVNTEAFF
>TRBV3-1/TRBV3-2|TRBJ1-2
CASSQEGDRGRYYGYTF
>TRBV28|TRBJ1-2
CASSLVDDGYTF
>TRBV7-2|TRBJ2-1
CASKRGSSYNEQFF
>TRBV6-2/TRBV6-3|TRBJ2-2
CASSYSTGAAGELFF
>TRBV4-1|TRBJ2-7
CASSSGQGQSYEQYF
>TRBV25-1|TRBJ1-6
CASSEGAVGNSPLHF
>TRBV29-1|TRBJ1-2
CSALTGLVNYGYTF
>TRBV19|TRBJ1-3
CASSRIQGYGNTIYF
>TRBV19|TRBJ2-3
CASSLSGREGDTQYF
>TRBV5-6|TRBJ2-7
CASSGTSGRYEQYF
>TRBV5-1|TRBJ2-7
CASSPGPGRELSYEQYF
>TRBV9|TRBJ2-1
CASRGDRLFF
>TRBV21-1|TRBJ2-7
CASSKIKEGYEQYF